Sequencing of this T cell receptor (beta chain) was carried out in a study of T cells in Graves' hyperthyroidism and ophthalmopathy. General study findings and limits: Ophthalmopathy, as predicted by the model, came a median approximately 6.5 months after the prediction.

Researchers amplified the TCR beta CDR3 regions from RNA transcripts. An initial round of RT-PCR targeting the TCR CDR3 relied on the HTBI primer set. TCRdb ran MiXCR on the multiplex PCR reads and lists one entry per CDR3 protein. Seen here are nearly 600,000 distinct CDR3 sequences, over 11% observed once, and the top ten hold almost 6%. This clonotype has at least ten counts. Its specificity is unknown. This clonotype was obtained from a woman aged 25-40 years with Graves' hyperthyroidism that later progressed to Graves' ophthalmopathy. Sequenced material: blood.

This CDR3 reads CATTKDRGDGYTF. CDR3 nucleotides: TGTGCCACCACGAAGGACAGGGGCGATGGCTACACCTTC. The rearrangement joins TRBV18 to TRBJ1-2; TRBD1 aligns across 9 bases. CDR3 size: 13 residues. CDR1 is KGHSH and CDR2 is LQKENI in the germline V gene. V was clipped by 10 bases and J by 6 bases; unmatched bases: 9.